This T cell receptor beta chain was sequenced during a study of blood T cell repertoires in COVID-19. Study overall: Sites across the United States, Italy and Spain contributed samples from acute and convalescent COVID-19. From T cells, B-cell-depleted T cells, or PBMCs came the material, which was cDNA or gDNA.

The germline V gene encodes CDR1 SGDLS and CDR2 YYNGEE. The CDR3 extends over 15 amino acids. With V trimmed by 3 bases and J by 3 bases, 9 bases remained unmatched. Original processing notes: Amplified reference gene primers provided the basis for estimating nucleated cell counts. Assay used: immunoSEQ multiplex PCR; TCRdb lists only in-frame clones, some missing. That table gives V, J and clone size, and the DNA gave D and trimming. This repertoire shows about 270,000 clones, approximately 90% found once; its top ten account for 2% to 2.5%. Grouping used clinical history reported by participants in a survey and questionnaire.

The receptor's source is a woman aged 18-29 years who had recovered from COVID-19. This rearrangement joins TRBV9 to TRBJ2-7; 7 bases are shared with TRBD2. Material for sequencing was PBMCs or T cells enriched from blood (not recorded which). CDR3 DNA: TGTGCCAGCAGCGCCGGCGGGGGACTACTCTACGAGCAGTACTTC. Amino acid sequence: CASSAGGGLLYEQYF. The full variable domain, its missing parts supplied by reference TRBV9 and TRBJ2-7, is DSGVTQTPKHLITATGQRVTLRCSPRSGDLSVYWYQQSLDQGLQFLIQYYNGEERAKGNILERFSAQQFPDLHSELNLSSLELGDSALYFCASSAGGGLLYEQYFGPGTRLTVT.